The 29 T cell receptor beta chains presented below share a single source sample, sequenced in a study of identical twins. One entry per CDR3 protein, called by TCRdb with MiXCR from the 5' RACE reads. The table includes 250,000 to 350,000 distinct CDR3 sequences, roughly 8.6% detected once. The same data also contributed to another study, on yellow fever vaccine responses in identical twins.

Sequencing was performed on memory (CD45RO+) T cells sorted from blood. The receptors derive from a woman aged 18-35 years in good health.

This clonotype was observed a handful of times. The J gene is TRBJ1-4, the V gene TRBV4-1; D unclear. CDR3 length equals 15 residues. CDR1 and CDR2 (germline): MGHRA, YSYEKL. Trimming took 1 base from V and 3 from J, leaving 9 bases between them. Written as DNA, the CDR3 is TGCGCCAGCAGCCAAGTAGGAGGTTCTAATGAAAAACTGTTTTTT. Encoded protein: CASSQVGGSNEKLFF.

This clonotype has only a few counts. This sequence joins TRBV4-1 and TRBJ2-7, with a weak D call TRBD1 (6 bases). Trimming took off 3 bases at V and 3 bases at J, with 9 bases between the two ends. The CDR3 length is 13 residues. CDR1 is MGHRA, CDR2 YSYEKL, per germline. CDR3 sequence (DNA): TGCGCCAGCAGCCACCCGGACAGCTACGAGCAGTACTTC. This encodes CASSHPDSYEQYF.

As to this clonotype: One junction end disagrees with the germline gene, perhaps due to a read error. This chain connects TRBV9 to TRBJ2-1, with 7 bases that match TRBD2. This CDR3 is 16 amino acids long. Germline values: CDR1 SGDLS, CDR2 YYNGEE. In nucleotides, the CDR3 is TGTGCCAGCAGCGTAGGGGGCGGGGGTCGGTACAATGAGCAGCTCTTC. It is translated as CASSVGGGGRYNEQLF.

This clonotype was seen a handful of times. The rearrangement joins TRBV7-9 to TRBJ2-7; D not resolved. Trimming removed 5 bases at V and 4 bases at J, with 9 bases between. Germline CDR1 reads SEHNR; CDR2 reads FQNEAQ (reference sequence). The CDR3 length is 12 residues. The CDR3 sequence: CASSPGTYEQYV. In DNA form, the CDR3 reads TGTGCCAGCAGCCCCGGAACGTACGAGCAGTACGTC.

This sequence joins TRBV18 and TRBJ2-7; 7 nucleotides match TRBD1. V was clipped by 3 bases and J by 1 base; unmatched bases: 6. Looked up from germline, CDR1 is KGHSH and CDR2 is LQKENI. The CDR3 has 15 amino acids. The CDR3 region has the DNA TGTGCCAGCTCACCTTCAACGGGACAGTCCTACGAGCAGTACTTC. Amino acid sequence: CASSPSTGQSYEQYF. The entire variable domain, with the rest obtained from reference TRBV18 and TRBJ2-7, is as follows: NAGVMQNPRHLVRRRGQEARLRCSPMKGHSHVYWYRQLPEEGLKFMVYLQKENIIDESGMPKERFSAEFPKEGPSILRIQQVVRGDSAAYFCASSPSTGQSYEQYFGPGTRLTVT.

This clonotype has ten or more counts. The chain links TRBV28 to TRBJ2-1; TRBD1 might be the D (6 bases). The CDR3 is made up of 15 amino acids. V was pared by 7 bases and J by 4 bases, with 17 bases between. Germline assignment: CDR1 MDHEN and CDR2 SYDVKM. CDR3 protein: CASKTGQGIYNEQFF. The CDR3 bases are TGTGCCAGCAAAACTGGGCAGGGGATTTACAATGAGCAGTTCTTC.

This clonotype came up a few times. The V gene is TRBV20-1, the J gene TRBJ2-7; D gene ambiguous. The CDR3 runs to 13 residues. V gave up 0 bases and J gave up 4 bases, with 10 bases separating them. CDR1 DFQATT and CDR2 SNEGSKA come from the germline V gene (reference sequence). The chain's CDR3 is CSARDVNTYEQYV. CDR3 bases: TGCAGTGCTAGAGATGTTAACACATACGAGCAGTACGTC.

V usage is TRBV4-1 and J usage is TRBJ2-3; tentatively, D is TRBD1 (8 bases). Trimming took off 2 bases at V and 1 base at J, with 13 bases between the two ends. The germline V gene has CDR1 MGHRA and CDR2 YSYEKL. The CDR3 runs 16 residues. CDR3 protein: CASSQSTGGGTDTQYF. The DNA of the CDR3 is TGCGCCAGCAGCCAATCAACAGGGGGGGGCACAGATACGCAGTATTTT.

In this sample, this clonotype turned up a few times. The chain has TRBV4-1 and TRBJ1-2, with D perhaps TRBD1 (5 bases). Germline V gene data show CDR1 as MGHRA and CDR2 as YSYEKL. The CDR3 covers 13 residues. Trimming stripped 0 bases from V and 3 bases from J, with 5 bases between. As DNA, the CDR3 is TGCGCCAGCAGCCAAGAGGGGGACTATGGCTACACCTTC. The encoded protein is CASSQEGDYGYTF.

This clonotype was counted ten times or more. CDR3 DNA: TGTGCCAGCAGTTTAGTGAGCGGGGGGGCTAGCACAGATACGCAGTATTTT. It yields the protein CASSLVSGGASTDTQYF. The V call is TRBV12-3 or TRBV12-4, the J call TRBJ2-3; 10 nucleotides align to TRBD2. The CDR3 totals 17 residues. With 1 base clipped from V and 0 bases from J, the junction kept 4 bases outside the gene matches.

Turning to this clonotype: A read error is possible here, since a much larger clone lies one base away. The chain joins TRBV5-1 to TRBJ1-1; tentative D call: TRBD1 (5 bases). CDR1 SGHRS and CDR2 YFSETQ come from the germline V gene. Trimming took 3 bases from V and 13 from J, leaving 13 bases between them. The CDR3 is 11 amino acids. CDR3 sequence reads: CASSSTVGVFF. The CDR3 nucleotides read TGCGCCAGCAGCTCGACAGTCGGCGTTTTCTTT.

This clonotype came up a few times. The V gene is TRBV3-1, the J gene TRBJ1-4, with unresolved D. Germline V gives CDR1 LGHDT, CDR2 YNNKEL (reference sequence). The V end was cut by 1 base, the J end by 5 bases, with 8 bases between. CDR3 length: 14 residues. The CDR3: CASSQGRLNEKLFF. CDR3 in DNA: TGTGCCAGCAGCCAAGGGCGGTTAAATGAAAAACTGTTTTTT. Drawing the rest from reference TRBV3-1 and TRBJ1-4, the complete variable domain is DTAVSQTPKYLVTQMGNDKSIKCEQNLGHDTMYWYKQDSKKFLKIMFSYNNKELIINETVPNRFSPKSPDKAHLNLHINSLELGDSAVYFCASSQGRLNEKLFFGSGTQLSVL.

This clonotype was seen a handful of times. The chain is built from TRBV16 and TRBJ2-1, with TRBD2 identical over 9 bases. Germline trimming cut 0 bases from V and 9 bases from J; bases unmatched to any gene: 6. Per the germline V gene, CDR1 is KGHSY and CDR2 is FQNENV. This CDR3 is 15 amino acids long. The CDR3 protein is CASSQSSGGFGEQFF. CDR3 DNA sequence: TGTGCCAGCAGCCAATCAAGCGGGGGGTTTGGTGAGCAGTTCTTC. The whole variable domain, remainder taken from reference TRBV16 and TRBJ2-1, is GEEVAQTPKHLVRGEGQKAKLYCAPIKGHSYVFWYQQVLKNEFKFLISFQNENVFDETGMPKERFSAKCLPNSPCSLEIQATKLEDSAVYFCASSQSSGGFGEQFFGPGTRLTVL.

This chain uses TRBV5-1 with TRBJ2-7; 9 bases agree with TRBD2. The length of the CDR3 is 14 residues. With V trimmed by 5 bases and J by 3 bases, 6 bases remained unmatched. In germline, CDR1 is SGHRS, CDR2 YFSETQ. In DNA, the CDR3 is TGCGCCAGCAGACCGACTAGCGGAAACTACGAGCAGTACTTC. Translation gives CASRPTSGNYEQYF.

The genes are TRBV28 and TRBJ1-2; 7 bases line up with TRBD1. Trimming at V came to 7 bases and at J to 4 bases, leaving 6 bases not matched to a gene. CDR1 is MDHEN and CDR2 is SYDVKM in the germline V gene. The CDR3 sequence is 13 residues long. The CDR3 DNA sequence: TGTGCCAGCAACAGGGGCGCTGGCTATGGCTACACCTTC. Its translation: CASNRGAGYGYTF.

The CDR3 sequence: CASSPGTSSPPRLFF. The CDR3 DNA follows: TGTGCCAGCTCACCCGGGACTAGCAGTCCACCGAGGCTGTTCTTC. The chain combines TRBV18 with TRBJ2-1, with TRBD2 matching 9 bases. This CDR3 is 15 amino acids long. The ends lost 3 bases at V and 15 bases at J; junction bases unmatched: 15. CDR1 is KGHSH and CDR2 is LQKENI in the germline V gene. The full variable domain, in which reference TRBV18 and TRBJ2-1 provide the parts outside the CDR3, is NAGVMQNPRHLVRRRGQEARLRCSPMKGHSHVYWYRQLPEEGLKFMVYLQKENIIDESGMPKERFSAEFPKEGPSILRIQQVVRGDSAAYFCASSPGTSSPPRLFFGPGTRLTVL.

The chain is built from TRBV4-1 and TRBJ2-1; D gene ambiguous. This CDR3 has 16 residues. The germline gives CDR1 MGHRA, CDR2 YSYEKL. Trimming took off 0 bases at V and 5 bases at J, with 14 bases between the two ends. This CDR3 is CASSQDRLVGNNEQFF. The CDR3 bases are TGCGCCAGCAGCCAAGATCGGCTAGTGGGCAACAATGAGCAGTTCTTC.

This clonotype was recorded at least ten times. CDR3 sequence: CATRKGGPNYGYTF. CDR3 bases: TGTGCCACCAGGAAAGGGGGGCCCAACTATGGCTACACCTTC. The V and J genes are TRBV10-3 and TRBJ1-2, with D possibly being TRBD1 (6 bases). This CDR3 is 14 amino acids long. The V end was cut by 10 bases, the J end by 2 bases, with 17 bases between. Per germline, CDR1 ENHRY and CDR2 SYGVKD.

This clonotype was detected only a few times. This chain links TRBV6-1 with TRBJ2-1; TRBD1 matches 12 bases. Germline loops: CDR1 MNHNS, CDR2 SASEGT. J gave up 8 bases and V 4 bases, and 9 bases lay outside the gene matches. The CDR3 runs 16 residues. The CDR3 region has the DNA TGTGCCAGCAGTGCCGGGACAGGGGGCGCGGTCGATGAGCAGTTCTTC. Amino acid sequence: CASSAGTGGAVDEQFF.

This clonotype was detected many times. This chain joins TRBV6-5 and TRBJ2-1, with TRBD2 matching over 9 bases. Per germline, CDR1 MNHEY and CDR2 SVGAGI. The CDR3 has 17 amino acids. The V gene end was trimmed by 0 bases and the J gene end by 10 bases; junction bases not matched to a gene: 13. This CDR3 reads CASSYSRLAAGKREQFF. The CDR3 DNA follows: TGTGCCAGCAGTTACTCGAGACTAGCGGCAGGTAAAAGGGAGCAGTTCTTC.

This clonotype was counted at least ten times. The V and J genes are TRBV2 and TRBJ2-7; 9 bases line up with TRBD2. Unmatched junction bases numbered 8, after V lost 5 bases and J lost 0 bases. The germline gives CDR1 SNHLY, CDR2 FYNNEI. This CDR3 is 16 amino acids long. CDR3 sequence: CASSRPPSGNSYEQYF. CDR3 bases: TGTGCCAGCAGTAGACCCCCTAGCGGGAACTCCTACGAGCAGTACTTC. The full variable domain, rest sourced from reference TRBV2 and TRBJ2-7, is EPEVTQTPSHQVTQMGQEVILRCVPISNHLYFYWYRQILGQKVEFLVSFYNNEISEKSEIFDDQFSVERPDGSNFTLKIRSTKLEDSAMYFCASSRPPSGNSYEQYFGPGTRLTVT.

This clonotype was picked up many times. The J gene is TRBJ2-3, the V gene TRBV7-2; D uncertain. The CDR3 covers 12 residues. The ends were cut back, 5 bases at V and 6 bases at J, with 9 bases in the middle. CDR1 is SGHTA, CDR2 FQGNSA, per germline. The CDR3 protein is CASSKGSDTQYF. The CDR3 DNA reads TGTGCCAGCAGCAAAGGAAGCGATACGCAGTATTTT.

This clonotype was detected only a few times. The junction shows a germline mismatch at one end, possibly a read error. The CDR3, as DNA: TGTGCCAGCAGTTTTGACAGGGGGTTCCACTTC. Translated, it gives CASSFDRGFHF. The V and J genes are TRBV28 and TRBJ2-7; 9 bases match TRBD1. Germline CDR1 and CDR2: MDHEN and SYDVKM. The CDR3 consists of 11 residues.

V usage is TRBV4-1 and J usage is TRBJ2-1; 8 bases map to TRBD1. In germline, CDR1 is MGHRA, CDR2 YSYEKL. The CDR3 sequence is 15 residues long. The V and J ends lost 2 bases and 9 bases, in that order; junction bases with no gene match: 9. The CDR3 region is CASSQREDRVSEQFF. The CDR3 DNA reads as TGCGCCAGCAGCCAAAGAGAGGACAGGGTTAGTGAGCAGTTCTTC.

This clonotype was observed a few times. This sequence joins TRBV6-1 and TRBJ2-7; unclear D gene. V was cut by 1 base and J by 3 bases, with 10 bases left in between. The CDR3 totals 14 residues. In germline, CDR1 is MNHNS, CDR2 SASEGT. DNA for the CDR3: TGTGCCAGCAGTGAAGTTGATCCAGGCTACGAGCAGTACGTC. Protein: CASSEVDPGYEQYV.

This clonotype was counted between two and nine times. The rearrangement uses TRBV12-3 or TRBV12-4 and TRBJ2-1; D is ambiguous. The CDR3 runs 13 residues. Trimming removed 5 bases from V and 5 bases from J, with 10 bases in between. Here the CDR3 reads CASSGSRNNEQFF. The CDR3 DNA follows: TGTGCCAGCAGTGGGTCAAGAAACAATGAGCAGTTCTTC.

Only a few counts were recorded for this clonotype. The chain has TRBV28 and TRBJ1-6; possible D gene TRBD1, 6 bases. The CDR3 runs to 16 residues. Germline V CDR1 and CDR2: MDHEN, SYDVKM. Trimming pared 4 bases from V and 2 bases from J, leaving 12 bases between. CDR3: CASSSQGGAYNSPLHF. The CDR3 nucleotides are TGTGCCAGCAGTTCACAGGGTGGCGCCTATAATTCACCCCTCCACTTT.

The rearrangement joins TRBV15 to TRBJ2-2; 11 bases fit TRBD2. V was clipped by 0 bases and J by 7 bases; unmatched bases: 10. There are 18 residues in the CDR3. Germline assignment: CDR1 LNHNV and CDR2 YYDKDF (reference sequence). The CDR3 region is CATSRDRLAGGVGGELFF. The CDR3 DNA is TGTGCCACCAGCAGAGATCGGCTAGCGGGGGGAGTTGGCGGGGAGCTGTTTTTT.

This clonotype was seen only a few times. The CDR3 loop is CASSQGGFREQYV. The CDR3 DNA follows: TGTGCCAGCAGCCAAGGGGGGTTTCGCGAGCAGTACGTC. V is TRBV14 and J is TRBJ2-7; D is perhaps TRBD1 or TRBD2 (5 bases each). This CDR3 region has 13 residues. Germline assignment: CDR1 SGHDN and CDR2 FVKESK. With 1 base removed from V and 6 bases from J, the gap between germline ends came to 10 bases.